This entry describes one TCR beta chain. This receptor's antigen is unknown. No much larger clone is present one base from it, and per-base qualities are unavailable. The cohort consisted of hundreds of healthy bone marrow donors. At the time of sampling, every cohort member was nominally healthy, though immune exposures that went unrecorded were likely present. The donor was CMV seronegative and belonged to the group of more than 300 seronegative cohort members. Each donor provided a peripheral blood sample, and peripheral blood mononuclear cells were used for TCR beta sequencing. Genomic DNA extraction from the blood cell samples was performed with the Qiagen DNeasy Blood Extraction Kit. The source of the sample is a study of cytomegalovirus exposure and HLA in healthy donors (dated by TCRdb to 2015 to 2018). About the study as a whole: An earlier analysis of roughly 500 of the donors reported about 250 Gb of sequence data and 100 million to 130 million unique TCR beta sequences from some 180 million T cells. The aim of the study was to test whether cataloging public T cell receptors could identify signatures of past pathogen exposure. Roughly 300 gigabases of sequencing data and around 88 million unique TCR sequences made up an early release that covered some 640 HLA-typed donors. HLA typing included class I and class II loci at four-digit resolution. Across around 400 genotyped donors of the cohort, an average of about 200,000 unique TCR beta nucleotide sequences per donor were sequenced, and approximately 19% of those sequences were non-productive. Rather than using new phenotypic data, the later analysis identified candidate immune exposures from TCR beta sequences and from how often those sequences occurred across donors. To decide whether each TCR beta V gene segment behaved as functional or pseudogenic, an earlier analysis of fewer than 750 of the donors relied on high-throughput TCR beta sequencing. A separate validation cohort of roughly 120 different subjects was used in addition to the roughly 620-subject first cohort. Donor age, sex, ethnicity and CMV serostatus were collected together with the repertoire data. Typing coverage varied by locus: roughly 629-640 donors for A, B, C, DRB1 and DQB1; more than 500 for DQA1; 606 for DPA1; around 490 for DPB1. Every repertoire in the discovery cohort had been generated on one and the same sequencing platform. A later analysis re-analyzed previously published TCR beta repertoires from approximately 700 donors and added high-resolution HLA genotyping to study TCR occurrence patterns. A handful of DR-DQ haplotypes were handled as single units for association and clustering because linkage in the cohort was strong. Among the 398 genotyped donors, approximately 81% belonged to the genetic ancestry cluster associated with self-reported Caucasian donors. Genome-wide SNP genotypes for about 65% of the roughly 700 donors were used in a later genetic analysis, which treated that subset as a discovery cohort. To predict cytomegalovirus infection status, the study combined high-throughput TCR immunosequencing, statistical association of individual TCRs with disease status, and machine learning. The study used immunosequencing to profile the T cell repertoires of hundreds of subjects and linked those repertoires to cytomegalovirus serostatus. What the research found in general, with its limitations: In a later analysis, most CMV-associated TCR beta chains were found to appear HLA-restricted, with HLA associations seemingly driven largely by CMV exposure. A later analysis found that TCR association rates varied across HLA loci, with DRB1 alleles showing the most associated TCRs and HLA-C alleles the fewest. A later analysis reported that several top co-occurrence clusters appeared linked to parvovirus B19, influenza, CMV and Epstein-Barr virus. The cohort was sequenced for TCR beta chains only, and without alpha or paired-chain data the features that could be detected were limited. In a later genetic analysis, fewer N-insertions in productive TCRs were reported among donors in an Asian-associated ancestry cluster than the approximately 710-donor mean. At a false discovery rate of 0.05, a later analysis linked under 20,000 TCR beta sequences to specific HLA alleles. CMV serostatus was the only immune exposure information available for the cohort. In an earlier analysis of some 550 of the donors, most TCR beta V segments were observed in productive rearrangements about 90% or about 30% of the time, broadly matching IMGT annotations. An association between a missense DCLRE1C variant and V-gene and J-gene trimming of TCR beta chains was found in a later genetic analysis and replicated in an independent cohort. A further reported finding was that TCR beta sequences accurately predicted the HLA-A and HLA-B alleles for most subjects in the first cohort. In the study, about 150 TCR beta chains were listed as associated with cytomegalovirus. Linkage disequilibrium might explain the correlated functional status among segregating V segments, but an unknown experimental factor could not be excluded. Presence/absence analyses assumed roughly uniform sequencing depth across donors, an assumption that may not hold. Because some donors lacked HLA typing at each locus, the association tests relied only on the typed subset. A few of the identified cytomegalovirus-associated TCR beta chains were confirmed in vitro to be specific for cytomegalovirus antigens. The authors suggested that the approach could potentially be generalized to other disease states and immunological phenotypes. When HLA alleles, especially DR and DQ, strongly co-occurred, attributing TCR associations to individual alleles was difficult. About 17 rarely observed V segments, including chromosome 9 orphons, were excluded from the earlier analysis of a few hundred of the donors because counts were too low. Most TCR sequences were seen in very few donors, while some public TCRs were found in many individuals. The classifier was reported to diagnose cytomegalovirus status with high specificity and sensitivity in both the original cohort and the validation cohort. A cluster of highly shared sequence variants was judged likely to be a technical artifact of the sequencing pipeline. In a later analysis, HLA-associated TCR beta chains showed more clonal expansion and lower generation probabilities than non-associated chains that were equally common.

Library preparation used the immunoSEQ multiplex PCR assay. A mixture of 60 forward primers for TCR Vbeta segments and 13 reverse primers for TCR Jbeta segments was used in the multiplex PCR. The CDR3 region of rearranged TCR beta genes was amplified from genomic DNA by a multiplex PCR assay. The amplified TCR beta libraries were sequenced on the Illumina HiSeq System as 87-base-pair reads. Under the source paper's analysis protocol: Across the 666 repertoires, a later analysis counted 78 million or so unique TCR beta chains, roughly 11 million of which were shared by at least two donors. A nearest-neighbor algorithm error-corrected the raw reads and collapsed the reads into unique sequences, merging closely related sequences to remove PCR and sequencing errors. CDR3 sequences were aligned to IMGT reference sequences to assign V, D and J gene segments. For a sequence to be retained, at least a six-nucleotide match to both a V gene segment and a J gene segment was required. A rearrangement counted as productive if the CDR3 had no stop codons and remained in frame with V and J, and every other rearrangement counted as non-productive. Following IMGT convention, CDR3 was defined as the stretch from the second conserved V-encoded cysteine to the conserved J-encoded phenylalanine. In an earlier analysis of around 640 of the donors, sequences lacking an unambiguous match to a single V gene segment were excluded. In an earlier analysis of roughly 500 of the donors, V segments were called functional above 56.7% productive rearrangements and were called segregating when the between-donor standard deviation exceeded 5%. To diagnose cytomegalovirus status from the catalog of TCR beta chain sequences, a statistical classification framework was built. A later analysis assigned V and J genes by comparing TCR nucleotide sequences with IMGT/GENE-DB human TR gene sequences. A later analysis assigned CDR3 sequences and most-parsimonious VDJ recombination scenarios with the TCRdist pipeline. In a later analysis, each TCR beta chain was defined by its CDR3 amino acid sequence together with its V-gene family, and reads without a unique V-gene family were excluded. As a way to deal with suspected cross-contamination and a sequencing artifact, a later analysis dropped 450 to 600 nucleotide sequences that were highly shared and had low generation probability. In a later analysis, a clonal expansion index was calculated for each public chain from normalized within-repertoire ranks of inferred template counts. A later analysis computed generation probabilities with a VDJ recombination model fitted to out-of-frame rearrangements, and checked the results against IGoR. In a later analysis, TCR-TCR, TCR-HLA and TCR-CMV co-occurrence was scored with hypergeometric tests, and a repertoire-size bias correction was applied to TCR pairs. In a later analysis, false discovery rates were estimated by permuting HLA or CMV assignments 20 times. In a later analysis, co-occurring TCRs were grouped using DBSCAN, with TCRdist sequence similarity added in when clustering inside HLA-allele-positive subsets. Repertoires with fewer than 30,000 or more than 120,000 public chains, plus five repertoires with anomalous nucleotide sharing, were excluded from co-occurrence clustering. Sourced from immuneACCESS, this table was stored by TCRdb with only in-frame sequences that have V and J called. A share of the clones is absent; for the studies checked, an unresolved V gene accounts for under half, and the remainder has no known explanation. That table is the source of V, J and clone size, and D and trimming were worked out from the DNA. Counted in this sample were about 130,000 clones; roughly 81% of them appeared once. Less than 1.1% of the sample is held by the ten biggest clonotypes.

Sequencing used PBMCs. This sequence originates from a woman aged 30 to 39 in good health and CMV-seronegative.

The CDR3 sequence is CASSQSPGTGSEQYF. The DNA sequence follows: TGCGCCAGCAGCCAAAGTCCCGGGACAGGGTCCGAGCAGTACTTC. The sequence joins TRBV5-1 to TRBJ2-7; 9 junctional bases match TRBD1. Based on the germline V gene, the CDR1 and CDR2 sequences are SGHRS and YFSETQ. The germline V and J ends show losses of 4 bases and 6 bases respectively, and no gene match explains 11 bases of the junction. From its cysteine to its phenylalanine, the CDR3 spans 15 amino acids. Only the CDR3 portion is preserved as DNA: 45 bases, with reading frame beginning at the first base.